This T cell receptor (beta chain) was obtained from a study of T cell changes during pregnancy in multiple sclerosis. The CDR3 length is 16 residues. V shed 0 bases, J shed 4 bases, and the junction held 7 bases outside the gene matches. Method: immunoSEQ multiplex PCR; TCRdb's copy keeps in-frame clones and lacks some. The top ten clones hold more than 2% of a sample with about 60,000 clones, roughly 88% of them seen once. The sequence came from a female donor in good health, enrolled as a control in a pregnancy study. The source was peripheral blood, collected in the second trimester of pregnancy. The chain recombines TRBV23-1 with TRBJ2-5, with 8 bases fitting TRBD1. TRBV23-1 is marked as an open reading frame, function uncertain. The CDR3 coding sequence is TGCGCCAGCAGTCAATCAAGGACAGGGCGGGCAGAGACCCAGTACTTC. Protein sequence: CASSQSRTGRAETQYF.